This TCR beta chain originates from a study of cytomegalovirus exposure and HLA in healthy donors. Overall study findings and caveats: In vitro testing confirmed a few CMV-associated chains as specific for CMV antigens. At a 0.05 false discovery rate, a later analysis found about 17,000 TCR beta sequences to be associated with HLA alleles.

CDR3 length: 14 amino acids. Germline loops: CDR1 SGHRS, CDR2 YFSETQ. V lost 2 bases to trimming and J lost 4 bases, with 9 bases between them. This clone was seen only a few times. What it binds is not known. PCR amplification relied on 60 Vbeta primers (plus 13 Jbeta primers). In the study's own analysis: Per a later analysis, the number of unique TCR beta chains was about 80 million, of which about 10 million were shared. Produced via immunoSEQ multiplex PCR; TCRdb's table is partial and in-frame only. V and J calls and clone size are as listed in that table; D and trimming were resolved from the DNA. Of about 170,000 clones in the sample, approximately 80% were seen once.

The TCR comes from a young woman in good health and CMV-seronegative. The chain has TRBV5-1 and TRBJ1-4; maybe TRBD1 (6 bases). The sample taken for sequencing was PBMCs. This CDR3 reads CASSFAGDNEKLFF. The CDR3 DNA reads TGCGCCAGCAGCTTTGCAGGGGATAATGAAAAACTGTTTTTT.